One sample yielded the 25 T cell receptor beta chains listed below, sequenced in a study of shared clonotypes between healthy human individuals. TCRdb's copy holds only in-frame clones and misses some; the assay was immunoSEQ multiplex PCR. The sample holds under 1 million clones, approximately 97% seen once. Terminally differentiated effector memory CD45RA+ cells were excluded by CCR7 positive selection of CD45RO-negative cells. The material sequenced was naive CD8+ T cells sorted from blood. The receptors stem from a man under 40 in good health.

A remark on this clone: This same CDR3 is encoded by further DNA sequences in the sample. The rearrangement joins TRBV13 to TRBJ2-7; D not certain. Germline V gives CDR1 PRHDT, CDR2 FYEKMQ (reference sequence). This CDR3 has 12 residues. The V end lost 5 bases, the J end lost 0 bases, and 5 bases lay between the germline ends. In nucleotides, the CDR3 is TGTGCCAGCAGCCTCAGCTCCTACGAGCAGTACTTC. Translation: CASSLSSYEQYF.

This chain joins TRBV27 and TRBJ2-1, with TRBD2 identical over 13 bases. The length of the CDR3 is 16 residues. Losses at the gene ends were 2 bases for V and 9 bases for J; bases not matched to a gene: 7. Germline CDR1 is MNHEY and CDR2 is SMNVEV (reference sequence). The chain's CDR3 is CASSLGTSGIFGEQFF. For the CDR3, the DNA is TGTGCCAGCAGTTTAGGGACTAGCGGGATATTCGGTGAGCAGTTCTTC.

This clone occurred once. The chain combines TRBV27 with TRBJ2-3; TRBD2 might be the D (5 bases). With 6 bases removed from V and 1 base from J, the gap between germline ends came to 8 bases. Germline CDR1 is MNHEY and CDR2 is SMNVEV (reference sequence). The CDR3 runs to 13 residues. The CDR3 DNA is TGTGCCAGCAGGACTATCGGCACAGATACGCAGTATTTT. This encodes CASRTIGTDTQYF.

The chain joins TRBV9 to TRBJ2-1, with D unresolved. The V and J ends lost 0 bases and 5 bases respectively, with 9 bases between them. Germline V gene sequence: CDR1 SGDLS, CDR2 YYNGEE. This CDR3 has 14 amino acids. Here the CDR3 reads CASSVAFADNEQFF. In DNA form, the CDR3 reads TGTGCCAGCAGCGTAGCTTTCGCAGACAATGAGCAGTTCTTC.

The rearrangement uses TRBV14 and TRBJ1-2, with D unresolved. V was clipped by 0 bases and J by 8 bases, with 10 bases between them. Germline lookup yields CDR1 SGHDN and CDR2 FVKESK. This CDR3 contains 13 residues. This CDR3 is CASSQERVGGYTF. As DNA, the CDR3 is TGTGCCAGCAGCCAAGAAAGGGTGGGAGGCTACACCTTC. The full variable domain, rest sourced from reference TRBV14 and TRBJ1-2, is EAGVTQFPSHSVIEKGQTVTLRCDPISGHDNLYWYRRVMGKEIKFLLHFVKESKQDESGMPNNRFLAERTGGTYSTLKVQPAELEDSGVYFCASSQERVGGYTFGSGTRLTVV.

The CDR3 loop reads CASSGLAGSSYEQYF. The CDR3 DNA reads TGCGCCAGCAGCGGACTAGCGGGCAGCTCCTACGAGCAGTACTTC. The V call is TRBV4-3, the J call TRBJ2-7, with 11 bases identical to TRBD2. This CDR3 region has 15 residues. The V gene's germline CDR1 is LGHNA and CDR2 YSLEER. After removal of 5 bases from V and 0 bases from J, the junction contained 3 bases not matched to a gene.

CDR3 loop: CASSQGAPRGNTIYF. For the CDR3, the DNA is TGTGCCAGCAGCCAAGGGGCTCCGAGGGGAAACACCATATATTTT. The chain is built from TRBV4-2 and TRBJ1-3, with D unresolved. Per the germline V gene, CDR1 is LGHNA and CDR2 is YNFKEQ. There are 15 residues in the CDR3. V dropped 1 base and J dropped 4 bases, with 11 bases sitting between them.

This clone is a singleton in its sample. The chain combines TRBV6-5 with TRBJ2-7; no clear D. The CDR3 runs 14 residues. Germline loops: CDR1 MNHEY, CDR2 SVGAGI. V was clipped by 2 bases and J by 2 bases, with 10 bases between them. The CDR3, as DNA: TGTGCCAGCAGTTACAGACGTATTGCCTACGAGCAGTACTTC. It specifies CASSYRRIAYEQYF.

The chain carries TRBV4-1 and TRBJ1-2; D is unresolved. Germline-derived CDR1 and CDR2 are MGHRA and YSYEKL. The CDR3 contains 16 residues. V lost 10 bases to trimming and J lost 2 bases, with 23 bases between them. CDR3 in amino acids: CATLPSNGRINYGYTF. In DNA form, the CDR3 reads TGCGCCACCTTACCATCCAACGGTAGGATCAACTATGGCTACACCTTC.

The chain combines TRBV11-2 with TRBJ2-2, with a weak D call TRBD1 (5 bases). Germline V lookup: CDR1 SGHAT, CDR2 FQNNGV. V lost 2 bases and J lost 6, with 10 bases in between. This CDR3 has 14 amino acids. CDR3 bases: TGTGCCAGCAGCTTAATCCCCAGGGCCGGGGAGCTGTTTTTT. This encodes CASSLIPRAGELFF. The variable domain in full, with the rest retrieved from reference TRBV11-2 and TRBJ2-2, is EAGVAQSPRYKIIEKRQSVAFWCNPISGHATLYWYQQILGQGPKLLIQFQNNGVVDDSQLPKDRFSAERLKGVDSTLKIQPAKLEDSAVYLCASSLIPRAGELFFGEGSRLTVL.

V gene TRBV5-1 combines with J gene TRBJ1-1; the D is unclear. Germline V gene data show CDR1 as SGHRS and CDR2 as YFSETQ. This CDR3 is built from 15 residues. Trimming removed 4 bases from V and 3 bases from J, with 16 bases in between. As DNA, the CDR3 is TGCGCCAGCAGCGTTTGGGGTCGGGGAGACACTGAAGCTTTCTTT. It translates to CASSVWGRGDTEAFF.

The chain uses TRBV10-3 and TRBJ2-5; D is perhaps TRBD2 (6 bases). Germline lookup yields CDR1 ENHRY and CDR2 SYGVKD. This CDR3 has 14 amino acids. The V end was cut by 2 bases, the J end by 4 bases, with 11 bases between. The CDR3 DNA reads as TGTGCCATCAGTGAGCCGGGAGAGTTAGAGACCCAGTACTTC. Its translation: CAISEPGELETQYF.

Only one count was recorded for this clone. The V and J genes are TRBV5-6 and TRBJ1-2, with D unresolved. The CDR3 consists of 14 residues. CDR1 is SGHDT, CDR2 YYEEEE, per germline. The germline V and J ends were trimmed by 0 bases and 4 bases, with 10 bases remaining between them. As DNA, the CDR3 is TGTGCCAGCAGCTTGGAAGGGAGCGGCTATGGCTACACCTTC. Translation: CASSLEGSGYGYTF. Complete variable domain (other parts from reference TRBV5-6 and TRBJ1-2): DAGVTQSPTHLIKTRGQQVTLRCSPKSGHDTVSWYQQALGQGPQFIFQYYEEEERQRGNFPDRFSGHQFPNYSSELNVNALLLGDSALYLCASSLEGSGYGYTFGSGTRLTVV.

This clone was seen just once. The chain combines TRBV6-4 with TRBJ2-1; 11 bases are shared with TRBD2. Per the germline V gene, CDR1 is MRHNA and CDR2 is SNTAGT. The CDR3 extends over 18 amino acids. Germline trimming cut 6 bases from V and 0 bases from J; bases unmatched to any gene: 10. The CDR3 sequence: CASSPGVAGGSSYNEQFF. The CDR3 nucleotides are TGTGCCAGCAGCCCAGGAGTAGCGGGAGGGAGCTCCTACAATGAGCAGTTCTTC.

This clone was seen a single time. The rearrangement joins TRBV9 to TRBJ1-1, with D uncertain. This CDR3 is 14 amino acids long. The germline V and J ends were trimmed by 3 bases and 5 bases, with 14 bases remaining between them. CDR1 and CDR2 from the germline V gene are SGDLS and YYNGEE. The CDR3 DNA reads TGTGCCAGCAGCGCCTGGCAGGTGGGGACTGAAGCTTTCTTT. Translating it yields CASSAWQVGTEAFF.

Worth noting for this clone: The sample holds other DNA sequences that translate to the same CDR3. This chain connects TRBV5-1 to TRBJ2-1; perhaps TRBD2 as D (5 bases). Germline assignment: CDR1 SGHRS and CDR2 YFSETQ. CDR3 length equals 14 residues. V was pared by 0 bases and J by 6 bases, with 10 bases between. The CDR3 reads CASSLALGLNEQFF. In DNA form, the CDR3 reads TGCGCCAGCAGCTTGGCCCTTGGACTCAATGAGCAGTTCTTC. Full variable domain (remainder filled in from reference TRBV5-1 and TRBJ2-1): KAGVTQTPRYLIKTRGQQVTLSCSPISGHRSVSWYQQTPGQGLQFLFEYFSETQRNKGNFPGRFSGRQFSNSRSEMNVSTLELGDSALYLCASSLALGLNEQFFGPGTRLTVL.

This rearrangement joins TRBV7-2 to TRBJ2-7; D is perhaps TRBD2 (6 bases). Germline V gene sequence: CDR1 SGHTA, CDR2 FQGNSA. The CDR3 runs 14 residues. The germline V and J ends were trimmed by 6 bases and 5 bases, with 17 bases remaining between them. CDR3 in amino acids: CASSIPGTQNEQYF. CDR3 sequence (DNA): TGTGCCAGCAGTATTCCCGGGACTCAGAACGAGCAGTACTTC.

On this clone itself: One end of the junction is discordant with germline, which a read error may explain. Written as DNA, the CDR3 is TGTGCCAGCAGCCCCGGGACAGGGAATCTCGGGCCCAATAAGCAGTTCTTC. Its translation is CASSPGTGNLGPNKQFF. The chain joins TRBV5-4 to TRBJ2-1; 9 bases fit TRBD1. CDR1 is SGHNT, CDR2 YYREEE, per germline (reference sequence). The CDR3 has 17 residues.

The CDR3 protein is CASGLQGLGTEAFF. Here the CDR3 DNA reads TGTGCCAGCGGACTTCAGGGGTTGGGCACTGAAGCTTTCTTT. This chain joins TRBV7-8 and TRBJ1-1, with D possibly TRBD1 on 6 matching bases. The CDR3 loop spans 14 amino acids. With 8 bases removed from V and 4 bases from J, the gap between germline ends came to 17 bases. The germline CDR1 and CDR2 sequences are SGHVS and FQNEAQ.

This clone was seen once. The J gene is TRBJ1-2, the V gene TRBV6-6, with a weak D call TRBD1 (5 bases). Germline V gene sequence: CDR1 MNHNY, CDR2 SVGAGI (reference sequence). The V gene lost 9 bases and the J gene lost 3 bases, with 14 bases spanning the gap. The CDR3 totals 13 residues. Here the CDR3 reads CASEGDAYYGYTF. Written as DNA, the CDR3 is TGTGCCAGTGAAGGGGACGCCTACTATGGCTACACCTTC.

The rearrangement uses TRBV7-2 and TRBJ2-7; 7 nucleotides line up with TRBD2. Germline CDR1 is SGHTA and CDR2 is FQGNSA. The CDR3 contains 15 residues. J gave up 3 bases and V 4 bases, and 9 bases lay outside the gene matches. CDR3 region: CASSSFSGEGYEQYF. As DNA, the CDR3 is TGTGCCAGCAGCTCCTTCTCCGGGGAGGGCTACGAGCAGTACTTC.

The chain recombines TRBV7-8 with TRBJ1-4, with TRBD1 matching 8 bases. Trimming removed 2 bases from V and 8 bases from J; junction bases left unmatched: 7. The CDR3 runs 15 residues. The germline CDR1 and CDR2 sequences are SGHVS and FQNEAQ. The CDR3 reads CASSLREDREEKLFF. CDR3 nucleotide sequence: TGTGCCAGCAGCTTAAGGGAGGACAGGGAGGAAAAACTGTTTTTT.

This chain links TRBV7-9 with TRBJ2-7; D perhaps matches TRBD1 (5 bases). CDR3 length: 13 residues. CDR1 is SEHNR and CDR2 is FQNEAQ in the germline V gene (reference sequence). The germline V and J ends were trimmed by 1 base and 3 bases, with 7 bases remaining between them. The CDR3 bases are TGTGCCAGCAGCTTAGACAGGCACTACGAGCAGTACTTC. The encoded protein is CASSLDRHYEQYF.

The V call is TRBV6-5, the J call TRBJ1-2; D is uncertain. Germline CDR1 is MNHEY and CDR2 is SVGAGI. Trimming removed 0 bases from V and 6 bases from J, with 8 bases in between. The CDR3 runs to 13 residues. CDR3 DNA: TGTGCCAGCAGTTACTCGGATTTGAATGGCTACACCTTC. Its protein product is CASSYSDLNGYTF.

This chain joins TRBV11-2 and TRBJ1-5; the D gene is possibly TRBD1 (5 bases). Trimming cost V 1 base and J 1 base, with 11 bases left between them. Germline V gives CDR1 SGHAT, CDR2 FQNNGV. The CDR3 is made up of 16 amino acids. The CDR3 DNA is TGTGCCAGCAGCTTAGGGGGGAGAGGAAGCAATCAGCCCCAGCATTTT. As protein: CASSLGGRGSNQPQHF.